This T cell receptor beta chain was identified during a study of CD8 T cells in ankylosing spondylitis. This CDR3 has 12 residues. Trimming left V 6 bases short and J 13 bases short, with 17 bases between. Per germline, CDR1 MNHEY and CDR2 SVGAGI. This clonotype turned up a few times. Its cognate antigen is unknown. It was by quantitative 5'-RACE with molecular barcodes that TCR beta libraries were made. A single record per CDR3 protein comes from TCRdb applying MiXCR to the 5' RACE reads. The repertoire includes about 800,000 distinct CDR3 sequences, 12% of them detected once, and more than 0.5% sits in the top ten. Study results and caveats: Reportedly, matched ankylosing spondylitis synovial fluid was significantly enriched for disease-linked clones. CD8+ by phenotype, disease-linked clones were relatively rare in peripheral blood. Both synovial fluid and blood in reactive arthritis had previously been reported to carry some motif variants. Ankylosing spondylitis blood appeared to be characterized by a TCR beta motif of roughly eight highly homologous variants.

J is TRBJ2-3 and V is TRBV6-5; D might be TRBD2 (6 bases). This TCR came from a male donor with ankylosing spondylitis. The sample comprised blood, either unsorted or a sorted T cell fraction (not recorded which). In DNA, the CDR3 is TGTGCCAGCAGAACCGGGACTGCCTATGAGTATTTT. Protein: CASRTGTAYEYF.